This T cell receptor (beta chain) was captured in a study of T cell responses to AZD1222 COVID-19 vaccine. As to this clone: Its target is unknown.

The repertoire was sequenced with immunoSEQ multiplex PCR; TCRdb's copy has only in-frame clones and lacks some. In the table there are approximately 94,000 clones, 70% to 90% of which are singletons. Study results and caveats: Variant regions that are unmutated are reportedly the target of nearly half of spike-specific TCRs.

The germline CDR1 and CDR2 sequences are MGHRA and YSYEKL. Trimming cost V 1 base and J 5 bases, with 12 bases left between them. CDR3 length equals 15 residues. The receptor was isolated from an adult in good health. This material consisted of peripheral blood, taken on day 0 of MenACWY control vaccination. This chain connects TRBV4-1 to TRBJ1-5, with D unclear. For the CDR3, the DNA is TGCGCCAGCAGCCAAGGCGTCAGCCATCATCAGCCCCAGCATTTT. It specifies CASSQGVSHHQPQHF.